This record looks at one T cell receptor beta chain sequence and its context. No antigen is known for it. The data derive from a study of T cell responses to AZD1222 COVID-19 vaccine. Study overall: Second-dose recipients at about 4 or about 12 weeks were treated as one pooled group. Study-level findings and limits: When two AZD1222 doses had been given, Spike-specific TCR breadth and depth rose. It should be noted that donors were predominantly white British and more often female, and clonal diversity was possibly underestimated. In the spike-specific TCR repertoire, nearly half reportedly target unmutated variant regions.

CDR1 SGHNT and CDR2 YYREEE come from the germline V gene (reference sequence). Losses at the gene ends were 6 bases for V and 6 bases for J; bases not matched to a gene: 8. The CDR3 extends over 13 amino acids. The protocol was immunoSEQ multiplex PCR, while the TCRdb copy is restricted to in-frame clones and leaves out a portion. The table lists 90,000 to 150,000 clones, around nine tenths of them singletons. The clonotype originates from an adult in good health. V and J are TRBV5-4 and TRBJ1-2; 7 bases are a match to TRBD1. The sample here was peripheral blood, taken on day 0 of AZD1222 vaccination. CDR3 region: CASNWRGLDGYTF. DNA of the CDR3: TGTGCCAGCAATTGGAGGGGGCTAGATGGCTACACCTTC. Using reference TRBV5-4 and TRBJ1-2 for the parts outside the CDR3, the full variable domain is ETGVTQSPTHLIKTRGQQVTLRCSSQSGHNTVSWYQQALGQGPQFIFQYYREEENGRGNFPPRFSGLQFPNYSSELNVNALELDDSALYLCASNWRGLDGYTFGSGTRLTVV.